Listed below are T cell receptor beta chains from one sample, sequenced in a study of Tregs in tolerant kidney transplant recipients. Using immunoSEQ multiplex PCR, the repertoire was profiled, and TCRdb retains in-frame clones only, with some absent. The sample lists tens of thousands of clones; approximately 91% were seen once. The source was CD4+ T cells from blood, collected before the transplant. These receptors were obtained from a human donor who received a combined kidney and bone marrow transplant. The CDR3 runs from the conserved cysteine through the conserved F or W. D genes are given only for firm matches.

len: 14
d_gene: TRBD1
j_gene: TRBJ2-7
v_gene: TRBV2
CDR3aa: CASSAPGQSSEQYF

len: 16
d_gene: .
j_gene: TRBJ1-3
v_gene: TRBV4-1
CDR3aa: CASSKEGTYSGNTIYF

len: 17
d_gene: TRBD1
j_gene: TRBJ2-2
v_gene: TRBV18
CDR3aa: CASSPFQGARDTGELFF

len: 12
d_gene: TRBD2
j_gene: TRBJ2-7
v_gene: TRBV28
CDR3aa: CGITGTNYEQYF

len: 14
d_gene: TRBD2
j_gene: TRBJ2-7
v_gene: TRBV5-1
CDR3aa: CASSKEREPYEQYF

len: 15
d_gene: .
j_gene: TRBJ2-1
v_gene: TRBV15
CDR3aa: CATSRDRGTHNEQFF

len: 11
d_gene: .
j_gene: TRBJ2-1
v_gene: TRBV20-1
CDR3aa: CSAREQGGQFF

len: 12
d_gene: .
j_gene: TRBJ2-1
v_gene: TRBV5-1
CDR3aa: CASSLGGDEQFF

len: 16
d_gene: TRBD1
j_gene: TRBJ2-2
v_gene: TRBV15
CDR3aa: CATSRGTGVSTGELFF

len: 16
d_gene: .
j_gene: TRBJ1-5
v_gene: TRBV18
CDR3aa: CASSPLQVVGNQPQHF

len: 13
d_gene: TRBD1
j_gene: TRBJ2-7
v_gene: TRBV18
CDR3aa: CASSPGTAYEQYF

len: 13
d_gene: .
j_gene: TRBJ2-2
v_gene: TRBV28
CDR3aa: CASITGRGGELFF

len: 16
d_gene: TRBD1
j_gene: TRBJ2-7
v_gene: TRBV15
CDR3aa: CATSRNPDRGYYEQYF

len: 15
d_gene: .
j_gene: TRBJ2-7
v_gene: TRBV7-8
CDR3aa: CASSTRWTGDYEQYF

len: 16
d_gene: TRBD2
j_gene: TRBJ2-7
v_gene: TRBV14
CDR3aa: CASSQQGLARRGEQYF

len: 15
d_gene: TRBD2
j_gene: TRBJ2-7
v_gene: TRBV28
CDR3aa: CASRTGTTISYEQYF

len: 12
d_gene: .
j_gene: TRBJ2-1
v_gene: TRBV7-2
CDR3aa: CASSLRPGEQFF

len: 15
d_gene: .
j_gene: TRBJ2-6
v_gene: TRBV27
CDR3aa: CASSSTGSGANVLTF

len: 14
d_gene: .
j_gene: TRBJ2-7
v_gene: TRBV28
CDR3aa: CASSLGGAGYEQYF

len: 12
d_gene: .
j_gene: TRBJ2-3
v_gene: TRBV7-2
CDR3aa: CASSSSTDTQYF

len: 13
d_gene: .
j_gene: TRBJ2-4
v_gene: TRBV11-2
CDR3aa: CASSFISKNIQYF

len: 13
d_gene: .
j_gene: TRBJ1-4
v_gene: TRBV5-1
CDR3aa: CASSRQAGEKLFF